The sequence of this TCR beta chain was determined in a study of T cells expressing NK-cell markers. TCRdb processed the 5' RACE reads again and assigns one entry to each CDR3 protein, with no DNA. The sample spans about 540,000 distinct CDR3 sequences; the ten largest clones claim 3% to 4.5%. The CDR3 sequence is 12 residues long. Germline-derived CDR1 and CDR2 are SQVTM and ANQGSEA. The receptor was isolated from a man younger than 30 in good health. The J gene is TRBJ2-7, the V gene TRBV29-1; TCRdb proposes TRBD1, but this gene call is untestable without DNA. The specimen sequenced was blood T cells: a sorted CD56 or NKG2C T cell subset, CD4+ or CD8+ T cells, or bulk PBMC T cells (not recorded which). The CDR3 reads CSVGGGRYEQYF.